This TCR beta chain was profiled in a study of blood T cell repertoires in COVID-19. At the level of the study: Some COVID-19 samples were acute and others convalescent; all came from the United States, Italy and Spain.

The CDR3 is made up of 13 amino acids. Trimming stripped 0 bases from V and 1 base from J, with 4 bases between. Germline V lookup: CDR1 SGHDT, CDR2 YYEEEE. Original analysis: Amplification with reference gene primers provided the estimates of nucleated cell counts. Generated by immunoSEQ multiplex PCR, the TCRdb table keeps only in-frame clones and is missing some. That table gives V, J and clone size, and the DNA gave D and trimming. This sample yields tens of thousands of clones, of which 85% are seen a single time; 13% to 15% belongs to the top ten. Sequenced: peripheral blood. V and J are TRBV5-6 and TRBJ1-1; D unclear. The source of this sequence is a human donor with acute or convalescent COVID-19. The donor label of this sample is uncertain. In DNA, the CDR3 is TGTGCCAGCAGCTTGGACAGGAACACTGAAGCTTTCTTT. Translation: CASSLDRNTEAFF.